The 21 T cell receptor beta chains presented below share a single source sample, sequenced in a study of blood T cell repertoires in COVID-19. Here immunoSEQ multiplex PCR was the method, and the copy in TCRdb shows in-frame clones only, minus some. The sample has over 120,000 clones, just under 90% seen once. Sequenced sample: peripheral blood. These receptors all stem from a woman between 50 and 59 years old with active or convalescent COVID-19.

J is TRBJ1-2 and V is TRBV7-2; weak D call: TRBD1 (5 bases). The CDR3 length is 15 residues. CDR1 is SGHTA, CDR2 FQGNSA, per germline. Between the trimmed V and J ends, which lost 2 bases and 4 bases, there was a span of 14 bases. As DNA, the CDR3 is TGTGCCAGCAGCTTATCGGTTGGGGGGGGCTATGGCTACACCTTC. Translating it yields CASSLSVGGGYGYTF.

The table lists this clone with a count of one. The chain has TRBV6-5 and TRBJ1-1; D unresolved. V was cut by 6 bases and J by 1 base, with 9 bases left in between. Germline lookup yields CDR1 MNHEY and CDR2 SVGAGI. The CDR3 loop spans 13 amino acids. CDR3 DNA: TGTGCCAGCAGCCAATCAGGGAACACTGAAGCTTTCTTT. It specifies CASSQSGNTEAFF.

The chain is built from TRBV5-1 and TRBJ2-3; TRBD2 matches 7 bases. Germline CDR1 SGHRS, CDR2 YFSETQ. V trimming: 0 bases; J trimming: 3 bases; junction bases outside the gene matches: 1. This CDR3 contains 14 residues. CDR3 coding DNA: TGCGCCAGCAGCTTGGGCGGGAGAACAGATACGCAGTATTTT. Residues: CASSLGGRTDTQYF.

This sequence joins TRBV15 and TRBJ2-2, with 9 positions matching TRBD2. The CDR3 runs 16 residues. Losses at the gene ends were 4 bases for V and 0 bases for J; bases not matched to a gene: 3. Germline CDR1 LNHNV, CDR2 YYDKDF (reference sequence). The CDR3 region is CATSTRGGANTGELFF. The CDR3 DNA follows: TGTGCCACCAGCACTCGCGGGGGGGCGAACACCGGGGAGCTGTTTTTT.

The chain couples TRBV18 to TRBJ2-7; TRBD1 matches at 7 bases. In germline, CDR1 is KGHSH, CDR2 LQKENI. The CDR3 is made up of 15 amino acids. V gave up 5 bases and J gave up 3 bases; unmatched junction bases: 10. The CDR3 sequence: CASSGAGTAYYEQYF. CDR3 coding DNA: TGTGCCAGCTCAGGGGCCGGGACAGCATACTACGAGCAGTACTTC.

The V gene is TRBV25-1, the J gene TRBJ1-2; D remains ambiguous. Germline V gene lookup returns CDR1 MGHDK and CDR2 SYGVNS. V lost 4 bases and J 2 bases, leaving 8 bases between the germline ends. The CDR3 runs to 13 residues. Here the CDR3 DNA reads TGTGCCAGCAGTGCGGAGAACAACTATGGCTACACCTTC. Protein: CASSAENNYGYTF.

The chain links TRBV7-2 to TRBJ1-5, with no clear D. Trimming left V 5 bases short and J 4 bases short, with 9 bases between. Germline-derived CDR1 and CDR2 are SGHTA and FQGNSA. The CDR3 totals 13 residues. DNA for the CDR3: TGTGCCAGCAGCCAGGACTGGAATCAGCCCCAGCATTTT. As protein: CASSQDWNQPQHF.

The chain employs TRBV6-4 and TRBJ1-6, with TRBD1 identical over 11 bases. The CDR3 consists of 16 residues. The germline V gene has CDR1 MRHNA and CDR2 SNTAGT. V gave up 5 bases and J gave up 4 bases; unmatched junction bases: 4. The CDR3 nucleotides are TGTGCCAGCAGTCGGACAGGGGGCGAGTATAATTCACCCCTCCACTTT. This sequence encodes CASSRTGGEYNSPLHF.

The V gene is TRBV4-1, the J gene TRBJ2-1, with 12 bases identical to TRBD2. V dropped 3 bases and J dropped 10; count of bases not matched to a gene: 16. The length of the CDR3 is 18 residues. Germline V gene sequence: CDR1 MGHRA, CDR2 YSYEKL. The CDR3 loop is CASSQPKSRLAGVREQFF. The CDR3 region has the DNA TGCGCCAGCAGCCAGCCCAAATCGAGACTAGCGGGGGTAAGAGAGCAGTTCTTC.

The chain has TRBV10-3 and TRBJ2-6, with D tentatively TRBD1 (6 bases). This CDR3 has 14 residues. Germline values: CDR1 ENHRY, CDR2 SYGVKD. Trimming took off 4 bases at V and 4 bases at J, with 8 bases between the two ends. CDR3 nucleotides: TGTGCCATCAGTGCAGGGGCCGGGGCCAACGTCCTGACTTTC. It codes for CAISAGAGANVLTF.

The chain recombines TRBV6-5 with TRBJ1-5, with 10 bases that match TRBD1. V gave up 7 bases and J gave up 2 bases; unmatched junction bases: 2. CDR3 length: 14 residues. Germline lookup yields CDR1 MNHEY and CDR2 SVGAGI. The CDR3 loop is CASTGTGGNQPQHF. CDR3 sequence (DNA): TGTGCCAGCACCGGGACAGGGGGCAATCAGCCCCAGCATTTT.

The chain employs TRBV9 and TRBJ1-1, with no clear D. Germline V gene data show CDR1 as SGDLS and CDR2 as YYNGEE. V dropped 1 base and J dropped 3 bases, with 10 bases sitting between them. The CDR3 sequence is 14 residues long. DNA for the CDR3: TGTGCCAGCAGCGTACGGGGTAGTGACACTGAAGCTTTCTTT. This sequence encodes CASSVRGSDTEAFF.

The J gene is TRBJ2-7, the V gene TRBV7-2; D might be TRBD1 (6 bases). This CDR3 contains 13 residues. V was shortened by 2 bases and J by 3 bases, with 8 bases between the two germline ends. From germline, CDR1 is SGHTA and CDR2 FQGNSA. The CDR3 loop reads CASSLNRDYEQYF. In DNA form, the CDR3 reads TGTGCCAGCAGCTTAAACAGGGACTACGAGCAGTACTTC.

This sequence joins TRBV27 and TRBJ1-1; the D gene is possibly TRBD1 (6 bases). This CDR3 has 15 amino acids. With 10 bases removed from V and 1 base from J, the gap between germline ends came to 19 bases. CDR1 MNHEY and CDR2 SMNVEV come from the germline V gene (reference sequence). CDR3 loop: CATFVAGAPNTEAFF. DNA of the CDR3: TGTGCCACCTTCGTAGCAGGGGCCCCGAACACTGAAGCTTTCTTT.

The chain couples TRBV3-1 (or the pseudogene TRBV3-2) to TRBJ2-1; 12 nucleotides line up with TRBD2. CDR1 and CDR2 (germline): LGHDT, YNNKEL (reference sequence). This CDR3 has 14 amino acids. J gave up 9 bases and V 7 bases, and 7 bases lay outside the gene matches. The CDR3 DNA reads TGTGCCAGCAACCCTAGCGGGGGGGCGAGTGAGCAGTTCTTC. Amino acid sequence: CASNPSGGASEQFF.

The chain joins TRBV19 to TRBJ1-1; no clear D. CDR1 and CDR2 from the germline V gene are LNHDA and SQIVND (reference sequence). V was clipped by 1 base and J by 0 bases, with 12 bases between them. This CDR3 region has 16 residues. Written as DNA, the CDR3 is TGTGCCAGTAGTATAGGGTCCATTACTATGAACACTGAAGCTTTCTTT. Translation: CASSIGSITMNTEAFF. Combining the CDR3 with reference TRBV19 and TRBJ1-1 gives the whole variable domain DGGITQSPKYLFRKEGQNVTLSCEQNLNHDAMYWYRQDPGQGLRLIYYSQIVNDFQKGDIAEGYSVSREKKESFPLTVTSAQKNPTAFYLCASSIGSITMNTEAFFGQGTRLTVV.

This chain connects TRBV10-3 to TRBJ2-7; 11 bases are shared with TRBD1. Germline CDR1 is ENHRY and CDR2 is SYGVKD. The CDR3 sequence is 13 residues long. Losses at the gene ends were 8 bases for V and 6 bases for J; bases not matched to a gene: 6. The CDR3, as DNA: TGTGCCATCGGCGGACAGGGGGCGGGCGAGCAGTACTTC. It encodes CAIGGQGAGEQYF.

V is TRBV18 and J is TRBJ1-2, with TRBD1 matching 12 bases. The trim removed 2 bases at V and 4 bases at J, leaving 5 bases unmatched. Germline assignment: CDR1 KGHSH and CDR2 LQKENI. There are 16 residues in the CDR3. CDR3 sequence reads: CASSPAGTGGFYGYTF. The CDR3 region has the DNA TGTGCCAGCTCACCAGCCGGGACAGGGGGCTTCTATGGCTACACCTTC.

The chain employs TRBV5-4 and TRBJ1-6, with D tentatively TRBD1 (5 bases). The V gene lost 4 bases and the J gene lost 3 bases, with 11 bases spanning the gap. The germline V gene has CDR1 SGHNT and CDR2 YYREEE (reference sequence). This CDR3 contains 15 residues. The CDR3 DNA reads as TGTGCCAGCAGCCCCGGGGGGGTCTATAATTCACCCCTCCACTTT. Translation: CASSPGGVYNSPLHF.

This clone was detected only once. Written as DNA, the CDR3 is TGTGCCAGCAGTTCCCAGGGGCAGGGTAATTCACCCCTCCACTTT. Translating it yields CASSSQGQGNSPLHF. The rearrangement links TRBV27 to TRBJ1-6, with D maybe TRBD1 (6 bases). The V and J ends lost 4 bases and 6 bases respectively, with 13 bases between them. This CDR3 is 15 amino acids long. Germline V gene lookup returns CDR1 MNHEY and CDR2 SMNVEV (reference sequence).

This CDR3 reads CASSSTGGNQPQHF. CDR3 coding DNA: TGTGCCAGCAGTTCAACAGGGGGCAATCAGCCCCAGCATTTT. The chain carries TRBV27 and TRBJ1-5, with 7 bases aligning to TRBD1. Germline CDR1 is MNHEY and CDR2 is SMNVEV (reference sequence). The CDR3 is 14 amino acids. J gave up 2 bases and V 4 bases, and 2 bases lay outside the gene matches.